Presented here are 5 T cell receptor beta chains from one specimen sequenced in a study of CD8 T cells in ankylosing spondylitis. TCRdb reanalysed the 5' RACE reads using MiXCR and keeps one entry per CDR3 protein. The table has about 250,000 distinct CDR3 sequences, more than 20% seen once; the top ten hold less than 0.75%. The material sequenced was blood, either unsorted or a sorted T cell fraction (not recorded which). The receptors shown here come from a male donor with ankylosing spondylitis or in good health (not recorded which).

The chain recombines TRBV20-1 with TRBJ1-1, with D possibly TRBD1 on 5 matching bases. The CDR3 runs to 15 residues. V lost 0 bases, J lost 6 bases, and 17 bases lay in between. Germline values: CDR1 DFQATT, CDR2 SNEGSKA (reference sequence). CDR3 coding DNA: TGCAGTGCTAGAGACCCGGGGCAGGGTGGCCCTGAAGCTTTCTTT. This sequence encodes CSARDPGQGGPEAFF.

The chain employs TRBV5-1 and TRBJ2-2, with D perhaps given as TRBD1 or TRBD2 (7 bases each). Trimming took off 4 bases at V and 4 bases at J, with 14 bases between the two ends. This CDR3 has 15 residues. CDR1 and CDR2 (germline): SGHRS, YFSETQ. The CDR3 region is CASSITGEGTGELFF. For the CDR3, the DNA is TGCGCCAGCAGCATTACAGGGGAGGGCACCGGGGAGCTGTTTTTT.

This clonotype has a count of ten or more. The chain has TRBV20-1 and TRBJ1-1; D is possibly TRBD1 (5 bases). Trimming stripped 3 bases from V and 4 bases from J, with 9 bases between. The germline V gene has CDR1 DFQATT and CDR2 SNEGSKA (reference sequence). The CDR3 runs to 12 residues. CDR3 sequence: CSASRGGTEAFF. The CDR3 region has the DNA TGCAGTGCTAGCCGCGGGGGCACTGAAGCTTTCTTT.

V gene TRBV2 combines with J gene TRBJ2-3, with TRBD2 as a possible D gene (5 bases). This CDR3 is 16 amino acids long. Germline V CDR1 and CDR2: SNHLY, FYNNEI. V shed 4 bases and J shed 8 bases, with 22 bases lying between them. The CDR3 region is CASSVGETPAIGTQYF. CDR3 DNA sequence: TGTGCCAGCAGTGTGGGAGAGACACCGGCTATCGGTACGCAGTATTTT.

This clonotype has only a few counts. This chain connects TRBV5-5 to TRBJ2-1; D perhaps matches TRBD1 (6 bases). CDR3 length: 13 amino acids. The germline V gene has CDR1 SGHKS and CDR2 YYEKEE (reference sequence). V lost 5 bases and J 3 bases, leaving 9 bases between the germline ends. CDR3 DNA: TGTGCCAGCAGTAAGGGGGACTACAATGAGCAGTTCTTC. It specifies CASSKGDYNEQFF.